The sequence of this T cell receptor (beta chain) was determined in a study of T cells in Graves' hyperthyroidism and ophthalmopathy. CDR1 and CDR2 from the germline V gene are SGHDT and YYEEEE. CDR3 length: 13 amino acids. The V and J ends lost 0 bases and 11 bases, in that order; junction bases with no gene match: 6. The TCR beta CDR3 regions underwent amplification using RNA transcripts as the source. A first-round RT-PCR of the TCR CDR3 used the HTBI primer set. Each CDR3 protein gets one entry after TCRdb re-called the multiplex PCR reads with MiXCR. The table has 470,000 or so distinct CDR3 sequences, more than 20% seen once. The diagnoses drew upon clinical symptoms, serum thyroxine and TRAb, thyroid ultrasound and orbital computed tomography.

The sample was blood. The receptor was derived from a man aged 18 to 30 with Graves' hyperthyroidism. V and J are TRBV5-6 and TRBJ1-1; 8 bases map to TRBD1. CDR3 nucleotides: TGTGCCAGCAGCTTGGCGTCAGGGGGCTGGGCTTTCTTT. This codes for CASSLASGGWAFF.